This T cell receptor (beta chain) comes out of a study of blood T cell repertoires in COVID-19. Study background: The United States, Italy and Spain provided the acute and convalescent COVID-19 samples. PBMCs, B-cell-depleted T cells, or T cells were the source of the cDNA or gDNA that made up the material.

This CDR3 comprises 15 residues. Germline V gives CDR1 SSHAT, CDR2 FNYEAQ (reference sequence). Notes on this clone: One end of the junction is discordant with germline, which a read error may explain.

Original handling: By means of reference gene primer amplification, nucleated cell counts were estimated. Assay used: immunoSEQ multiplex PCR; TCRdb lists only in-frame clones, some missing. D and trimming come from the DNA, and the V and J calls and clone size come from that table. The table has fewer than 300,000 clones, more than 85% seen once; the top ten hold around 2.6%. Seattle's cohort entered during active infection and was followed longitudinally. The chain recombines TRBV7-7 with TRBJ2-2, with 11 bases lining up with TRBD2. This clonotype was obtained from a person aged 18-29 years with COVID-19, enrolled during active disease. Source material: peripheral blood. In DNA, the CDR3 is TGTGCTAGCAGCCCACTAGCGGGAGCCACCGGGGAGCTGTTTTTT. It yields the protein CASSPLAGATGELFF.